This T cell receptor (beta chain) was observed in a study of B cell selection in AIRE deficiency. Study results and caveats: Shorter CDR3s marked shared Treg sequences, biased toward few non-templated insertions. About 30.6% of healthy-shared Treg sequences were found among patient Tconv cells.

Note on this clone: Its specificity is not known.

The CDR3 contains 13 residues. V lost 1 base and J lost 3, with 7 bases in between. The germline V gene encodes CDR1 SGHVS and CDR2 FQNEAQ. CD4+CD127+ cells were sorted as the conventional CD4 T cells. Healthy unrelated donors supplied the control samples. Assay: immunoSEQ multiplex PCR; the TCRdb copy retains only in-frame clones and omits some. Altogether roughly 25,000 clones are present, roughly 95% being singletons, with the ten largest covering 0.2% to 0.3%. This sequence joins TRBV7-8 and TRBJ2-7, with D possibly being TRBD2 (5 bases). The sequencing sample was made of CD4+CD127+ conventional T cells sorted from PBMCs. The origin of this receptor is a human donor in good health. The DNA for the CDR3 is TGTGCCAGCAGCTTAGTACTAGTCTACGAGCAGTACTTC. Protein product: CASSLVLVYEQYF.